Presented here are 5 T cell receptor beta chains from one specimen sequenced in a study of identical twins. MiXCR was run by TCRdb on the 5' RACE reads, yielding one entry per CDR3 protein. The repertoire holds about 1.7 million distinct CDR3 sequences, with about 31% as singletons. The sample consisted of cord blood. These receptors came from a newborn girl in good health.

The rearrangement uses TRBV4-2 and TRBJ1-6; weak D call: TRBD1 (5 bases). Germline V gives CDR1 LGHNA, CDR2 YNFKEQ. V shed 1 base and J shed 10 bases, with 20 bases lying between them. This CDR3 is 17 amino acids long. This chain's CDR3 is CASSQGGVGLFDSPLHF. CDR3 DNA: TGTGCCAGCAGCCAAGGCGGAGTGGGACTCTTCGACTCACCCCTCCACTTT.

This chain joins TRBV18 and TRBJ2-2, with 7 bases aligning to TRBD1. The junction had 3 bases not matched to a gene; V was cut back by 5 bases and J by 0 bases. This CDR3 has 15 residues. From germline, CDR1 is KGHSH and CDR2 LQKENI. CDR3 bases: TGTGCCAGCTCAAACAGGGGAGCGAACACCGGGGAGCTGTTTTTT. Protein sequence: CASSNRGANTGELFF.

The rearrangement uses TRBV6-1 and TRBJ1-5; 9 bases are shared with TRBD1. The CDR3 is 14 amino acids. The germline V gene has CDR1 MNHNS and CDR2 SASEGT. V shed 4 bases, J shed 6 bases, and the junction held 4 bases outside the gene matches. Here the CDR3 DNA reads TGTGCCAGCAGTGTCGTGGACAGGGGTCAGCCCCAGCATTTT. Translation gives CASSVVDRGQPQHF.

The DNA of the CDR3 is TGCAGCGTTCAGGGGGCCGGGACGGGCAATCAGCCCCAGCATTTT. This translates into CSVQGAGTGNQPQHF. The chain employs TRBV29-1 and TRBJ1-5; 8 bases are a match to TRBD1. The CDR3 contains 15 residues. V gave up 5 bases and J gave up 2 bases; unmatched junction bases: 8. CDR1 and CDR2 (germline): SQVTM, ANQGSEA. Filled out from reference TRBV29-1 and TRBJ1-5, the complete variable domain reads SAVISQKPSRDICQRGTSLTIQCQVDSQVTMMFWYRQQPGQSLTLIATANQGSEATYESGFVIDKFPISRPNLTFSTLTVSNMSPEDSSIYLCSVQGAGTGNQPQHFGDGTRLSIL.

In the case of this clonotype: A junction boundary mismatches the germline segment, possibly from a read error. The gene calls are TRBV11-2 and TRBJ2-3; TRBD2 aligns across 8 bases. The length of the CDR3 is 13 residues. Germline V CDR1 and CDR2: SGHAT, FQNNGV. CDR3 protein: CASSQRELDTRYF. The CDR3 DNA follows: TGTGCCAGCAGCCAGCGGGAGTTAGATACGCGGTATTTT.